The entry below describes one T cell receptor (beta chain). Its target is unknown. With 4 bases clipped from V and 1 base from J, the junction kept 6 bases outside the gene matches. The CDR3 is 15 amino acids. CDR1 is SGDLS, CDR2 YYNGEE, per germline. This sample is drawn from a study of CD8 T cell repertoires and HIV-1 epitope variants. Turning to the study itself: Epitopes were three Gag families plus Nef HW9 and YT9. 1M T cells were kept uncultured as a baseline.

The table came from immunoSEQ multiplex PCR; TCRdb's copy has only in-frame clones and leaves some out. The sample has a few thousand clones, roughly 65% seen once. Sample: cultured CD8+ T cells derived from PBMCs. V and J are TRBV9 and TRBJ2-7, with 9 nucleotides matching TRBD1. The receptor's source is a male donor with HIV. The DNA for the CDR3 is TGTGCCAGCAGCCCCACAGGGGGCAAATCCTACGAGCAGTACTTC. Its translation is CASSPTGGKSYEQYF.